This TCR beta chain was captured by sequencing in a study of cytomegalovirus exposure and HLA in healthy donors. Study results and limitations: The classifier reportedly diagnosed cytomegalovirus status with high specificity and sensitivity. Cytomegalovirus-associated status was assigned to approximately 160 TCR beta chains.

Vbeta (60) and Jbeta (13) primers were used in the PCR. Sequencing used immunoSEQ multiplex PCR; TCRdb keeps in-frame clones, though not all of them. The repertoire holds about 150,000 clones, with approximately 81% as singletons. This clone was seen a handful of times. Its specificity is not known. Germline CDR1 and CDR2: MNHEY and SVGAGI. The CDR3 is 13 residues long. V was clipped by 2 bases and J by 3 bases, with 8 bases between them. The donors (healthy individuals) were bone marrow donors. Material for sequencing was PBMCs. The receptor comes from a boy aged 2 to 10 in good health and CMV-seronegative. This chain uses TRBV6-5 with TRBJ2-7; unclear D gene. The CDR3 region is CASSYQANYEQYF. The CDR3, as DNA: TGTGCCAGCAGTTACCAGGCAAACTACGAGCAGTACTTC.